The 22 T cell receptor beta chains in this list originate from one sample, sequenced in a study of blood T cell repertoires in COVID-19. Method: immunoSEQ multiplex PCR; TCRdb's copy keeps in-frame clones and lacks some. The table shows hundreds of thousands of clones, with 80% to 90% occurring only once. Sequenced: peripheral blood. These receptors were obtained from a man younger than 35 with COVID-19, enrolled during active disease.

The chain combines TRBV5-1 with TRBJ2-7, with 8 positions matching TRBD1. CDR1 is SGHRS and CDR2 is YFSETQ in the germline V gene. V was pared by 2 bases and J by 5 bases, with 6 bases of the junction left unmatched. This CDR3 has 14 residues. The CDR3, as DNA: TGCGCCAGCAGCTTCAGGGGGCAGCGCGACGAGCAGTACTTC. Amino acid sequence: CASSFRGQRDEQYF.

The genes are TRBV5-1 and TRBJ1-1, with 8 bases aligning to TRBD1. With V trimmed by 3 bases and J by 5 bases, 6 bases remained unmatched. The CDR3 runs 14 residues. The germline gives CDR1 SGHRS, CDR2 YFSETQ. The CDR3 DNA reads as TGCGCCAGCAGCTCCCTAAGGACAGGGACTGAAGCTTTCTTT. Residues: CASSSLRTGTEAFF.

This rearrangement joins TRBV5-4 to TRBJ2-3; tentative D call: TRBD2 (6 bases). Trimming shortened V by 4 bases and J by 1 base, and 16 bases separated the two germline ends. The germline V gene encodes CDR1 SGHNT and CDR2 YYREEE (reference sequence). The CDR3 has 16 residues. The CDR3 region is CASSDGTPPRTDTQYF. The CDR3 DNA reads TGTGCCAGCAGCGACGGGACTCCACCTCGCACAGATACGCAGTATTTT.

This clone was picked up a small number of times. V usage is TRBV10-1 and J usage is TRBJ2-2; 8 bases are a match to TRBD2. The CDR3 sequence is 15 residues long. The V gene end was trimmed by 2 bases and the J gene end by 1 base; junction bases not matched to a gene: 0. Germline V gene lookup returns CDR1 WNHNN and CDR2 SYGVQD (reference sequence). DNA of the CDR3: TGCGCCAGCAGTGAGAGCGGGGGGAACACCGGGGAGCTGTTTTTT. Encoded protein: CASSESGGNTGELFF.

The chain carries TRBV5-6 and TRBJ1-5; 8 bases are shared with TRBD1. This CDR3 region has 14 residues. V lost 1 base and J lost 8; bases outside the gene matches: 5. CDR1 and CDR2 (germline): SGHDT, YYEEEE. The CDR3 reads CASSLFTGGKPQHF. For the CDR3, the DNA is TGTGCCAGCAGCTTGTTTACAGGGGGGAAGCCCCAGCATTTT.

The chain uses TRBV5-5 and TRBJ2-7, with 9 bases aligning to TRBD2. Trimming took 3 bases from V and 5 from J; bases not matched to a gene: 6. The germline CDR1 and CDR2 sequences are SGHKS and YYEKEE (reference sequence). This CDR3 region has 14 residues. The CDR3 loop is CASSSAGGPHEQYF. The CDR3 DNA reads as TGTGCCAGCAGCTCGGCGGGAGGGCCCCACGAGCAGTACTTC.

The chain couples TRBV4-1 to TRBJ1-5; 7 nucleotides align to TRBD1. Per germline, CDR1 MGHRA and CDR2 YSYEKL. This CDR3 comprises 15 residues. The junction had 6 bases not matched to a gene; V was cut back by 5 bases and J by 2 bases. CDR3 protein: CASSVDREGNQPQHF. The CDR3 region has the DNA TGCGCCAGCAGCGTAGACAGGGAAGGCAATCAGCCCCAGCATTTT.

This chain connects TRBV28 to TRBJ1-6; 7 bases are shared with TRBD1. Germline V gives CDR1 MDHEN, CDR2 SYDVKM. V was clipped by 5 bases and J by 7 bases; unmatched bases: 8. The length of the CDR3 is 15 residues. CDR3 sequence: CASSPWAGGNSPLHF. The CDR3 DNA follows: TGTGCCAGCAGTCCGTGGGCAGGGGGAAATTCACCCCTCCACTTT. Looking up the rest from reference TRBV28 and TRBJ1-6 gives the full variable domain: DVKVTQSSRYLVKRTGEKVFLECVQDMDHENMFWYRQDPGLGLRLIYFSYDVKMKEKGDIPEGYSVSREKKERFSLILESASTNQTSMYLCASSPWAGGNSPLHFGNGTRLTVT.

This clone was recorded once. V is TRBV7-8 and J is TRBJ2-7, with 7 bases that match TRBD2. CDR1 SGHVS and CDR2 FQNEAQ come from the germline V gene. The CDR3 contains 15 residues. With 1 base clipped from V and 2 bases from J, the junction kept 5 bases outside the gene matches. CDR3 nucleotide sequence: TGTGCCAGCAGCTTAGTCTCAGCGGGGACCTACGAGCAGTACTTC. Translation: CASSLVSAGTYEQYF.

V and J are TRBV10-3 and TRBJ2-5, with 7 bases that match TRBD2. Looked up from germline, CDR1 is ENHRY and CDR2 is SYGVKD. After removal of 4 bases from V and 2 bases from J, the junction contained 7 bases not matched to a gene. The CDR3 extends over 15 amino acids. CDR3 nucleotides: TGTGCCATCAGTGGAAGCGGGGTTCTACAAGAGACCCAGTACTTC. This encodes CAISGSGVLQETQYF.

The chain is built from TRBV2 and TRBJ2-7, with 7 bases that match TRBD1. Trimming at V came to 8 bases and at J to 4 bases, leaving 14 bases not matched to a gene. CDR1 and CDR2 (germline): SNHLY, FYNNEI. The CDR3 totals 15 residues. The CDR3, as DNA: TGTGCCAGCGACGGATCGGGGACAGCATCATACGAGCAGTACTTC. Residues: CASDGSGTASYEQYF.

The rearrangement joins TRBV10-2 to TRBJ2-6; TRBD2 aligns across 8 bases. Per the germline V gene, CDR1 is WSHSY and CDR2 is SAAADI. J was trimmed by 0 bases and V by 3 bases; bases with no gene match: 10. The CDR3 loop spans 19 amino acids. The CDR3 region is CASSEPPRGGSSGANVLTF. The DNA for the CDR3 is TGCGCCAGCAGTGAACCGCCACGGGGGGGTAGCTCTGGGGCCAACGTCCTGACTTTC.

The rearrangement links TRBV5-6 to TRBJ1-1; TRBD1 might be the D (6 bases). V was clipped by 4 bases and J by 6 bases, with 13 bases between them. CDR1 SGHDT and CDR2 YYEEEE come from the germline V gene. The CDR3 covers 13 residues. CDR3 nucleotide sequence: TGTGCCAGCAGCCTTGAAGGGACACCTGAAGCTTTCTTT. Translation gives CASSLEGTPEAFF.

J is TRBJ1-2 and V is TRBV9, with a tentative D call TRBD1 (6 bases). The CDR3 consists of 15 residues. Trimming took 8 bases from V and 6 from J, leaving 23 bases between them. Germline CDR1 and CDR2: SGDLS and YYNGEE. In DNA form, the CDR3 reads TGTGCCAGTACCCTAGCGGAAGGGGGAACCCATGGCTACACCTTC. Protein: CASTLAEGGTHGYTF. Looking up the rest from reference TRBV9 and TRBJ1-2 gives the full variable domain: DSGVTQTPKHLITATGQRVTLRCSPRSGDLSVYWYQQSLDQGLQFLIQYYNGEERAKGNILERFSAQQFPDLHSELNLSSLELGDSALYFCASTLAEGGTHGYTFGSGTRLTVV.

In this sample, this clone turned up many times. The V call is TRBV2, the J call TRBJ1-3; 8 nucleotides line up with TRBD1. Germline CDR1 is SNHLY and CDR2 is FYNNEI. The CDR3 is 12 amino acids. J lost 15 bases, V lost 2 bases, and 6 bases had no gene match. CDR3 DNA: TGTGCCAGCAGTGAAACGAACAGGGGGAGATATTTT. Translating gives CASSETNRGRYF.

V gene TRBV5-1 combines with J gene TRBJ2-7, with a weak D call TRBD1 (5 bases). The CDR3 is made up of 13 amino acids. Deletions cut 1 base from V and 7 bases from J, with 12 bases between. Germline CDR1 SGHRS, CDR2 YFSETQ. The CDR3 DNA reads TGCGCCAGCAGCTTGTTTCTGGGGCGGGAGCAGTACTTC. This translates into CASSLFLGREQYF.

The chain combines TRBV9 with TRBJ2-1; 9 bases map to TRBD2. Germline CDR1 SGDLS, CDR2 YYNGEE. With V trimmed by 2 bases and J by 5 bases, 8 bases remained unmatched. CDR3 size: 16 residues. The CDR3 loop reads CASSVTGTSLDNEQFF. The DNA for the CDR3 is TGTGCCAGCAGCGTTACCGGGACTAGCTTAGACAATGAGCAGTTCTTC.

The genes are TRBV6-5 and TRBJ2-2; 7 nucleotides align to TRBD1. This CDR3 comprises 13 residues. V trimming: 7 bases; J trimming: 7 bases; junction bases outside the gene matches: 6. Germline V lookup: CDR1 MNHEY, CDR2 SVGAGI. Written as DNA, the CDR3 is TGTGCCAGCACCCGGGGACAGCGCGGGGAGCTGTTTTTT. This translates into CASTRGQRGELFF.

This chain uses TRBV3-1 (or the pseudogene TRBV3-2) with TRBJ2-7; D unclear. Looked up from germline, CDR1 is LGHDT and CDR2 is YNNKEL (reference sequence). CDR3 size: 14 residues. V was cut by 2 bases and J by 1 base, with 9 bases left in between. CDR3 bases: TGTGCCAGCAGCCAAACTCAGACATCCTACGAGCAGTACTTC. Amino acids: CASSQTQTSYEQYF.

CDR3 bases: TGTGCCAGCAGCTTGTCGACAGGCTACAACACTGAAGCTTTCTTT. Its protein is CASSLSTGYNTEAFF. The rearrangement uses TRBV5-4 and TRBJ1-1, with a possible D match to TRBD1 (6 bases). The CDR3 is 15 amino acids. Germline CDR1 and CDR2: SGHNT and YYREEE (reference sequence). V lost 1 base and J lost 2, with 12 bases in between. The full variable domain, rest sourced from reference TRBV5-4 and TRBJ1-1, is ETGVTQSPTHLIKTRGQQVTLRCSSQSGHNTVSWYQQALGQGPQFIFQYYREEENGRGNFPPRFSGLQFPNYSSELNVNALELDDSALYLCASSLSTGYNTEAFFGQGTRLTVV.

V usage is TRBV30 and J usage is TRBJ2-1; a possible D gene is TRBD2 (5 bases). Germline-derived CDR1 and CDR2 are GTSNPN and SVGIG (reference sequence). Between the trimmed V and J ends, which lost 4 bases and 4 bases, there was a span of 11 bases. The CDR3 contains 13 residues. The CDR3 loop reads CAWNSEGYNEQFF. The CDR3 DNA follows: TGTGCCTGGAACTCTGAGGGATACAATGAGCAGTTCTTC. Full variable domain (remainder filled in from reference TRBV30 and TRBJ2-1): SQTIHQWPATLVQPVGSPLSLECTVEGTSNPNLYWYRQAAGRGLQLLFYSVGIGQISSEVPQNLSASRPQDRQFILSSKKLLLSDSGFYLCAWNSEGYNEQFFGPGTRLTVL.

The chain recombines TRBV10-3 with TRBJ1-1; D uncertain. Per germline, CDR1 ENHRY and CDR2 SYGVKD. The CDR3 spans 13 residues. V gave up 5 bases and J gave up 1 base, with 8 bases separating them. DNA of the CDR3: TGTGCCATCAGTCCCACAGAGAACACTGAAGCTTTCTTT. Its translation is CAISPTENTEAFF.